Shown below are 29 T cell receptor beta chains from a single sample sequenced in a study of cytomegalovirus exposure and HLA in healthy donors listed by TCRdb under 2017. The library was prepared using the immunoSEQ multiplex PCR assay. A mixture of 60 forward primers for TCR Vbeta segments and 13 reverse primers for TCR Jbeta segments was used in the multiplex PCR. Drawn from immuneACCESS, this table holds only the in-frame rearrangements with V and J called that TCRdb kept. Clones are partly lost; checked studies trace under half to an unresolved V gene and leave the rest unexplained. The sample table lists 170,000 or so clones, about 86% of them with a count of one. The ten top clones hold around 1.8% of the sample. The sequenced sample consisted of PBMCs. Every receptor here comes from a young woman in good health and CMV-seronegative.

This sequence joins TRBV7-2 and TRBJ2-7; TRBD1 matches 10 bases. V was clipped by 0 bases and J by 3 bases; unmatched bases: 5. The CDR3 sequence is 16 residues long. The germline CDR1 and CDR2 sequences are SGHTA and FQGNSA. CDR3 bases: TGTGCCAGCAGCTTAGCGCTTCGGACAGGGGGCTACGAGCAGTACTTC. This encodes CASSLALRTGGYEQYF.

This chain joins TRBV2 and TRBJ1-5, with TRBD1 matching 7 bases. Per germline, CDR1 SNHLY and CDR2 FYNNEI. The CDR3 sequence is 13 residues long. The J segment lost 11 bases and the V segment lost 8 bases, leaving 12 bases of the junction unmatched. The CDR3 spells CASLANEGATQHF. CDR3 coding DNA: TGTGCCAGCCTGGCTAACGAGGGGGCAACCCAGCATTTT.

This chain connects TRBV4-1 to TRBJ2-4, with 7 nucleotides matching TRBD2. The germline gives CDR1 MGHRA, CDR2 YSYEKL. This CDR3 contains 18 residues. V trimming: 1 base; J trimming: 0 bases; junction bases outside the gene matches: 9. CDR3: CASSQGWMRGRAKNIQYF. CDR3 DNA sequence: TGCGCCAGCAGCCAAGGTTGGATGCGGGGGAGAGCCAAAAACATTCAGTACTTC.

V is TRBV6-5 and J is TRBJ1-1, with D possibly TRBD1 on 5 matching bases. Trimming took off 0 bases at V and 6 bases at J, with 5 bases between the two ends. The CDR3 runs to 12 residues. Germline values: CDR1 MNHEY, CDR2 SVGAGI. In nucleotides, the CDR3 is TGTGCCAGCAGTTACTCAGGGGCTGAAGCTTTCTTT. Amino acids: CASSYSGAEAFF.

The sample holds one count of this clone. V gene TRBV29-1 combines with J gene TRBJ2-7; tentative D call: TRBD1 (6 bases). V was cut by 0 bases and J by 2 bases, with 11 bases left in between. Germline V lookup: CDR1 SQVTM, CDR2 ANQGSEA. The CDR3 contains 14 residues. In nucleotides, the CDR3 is TGCAGCGTTGAAGATCTAACAGGGACCTACGAGCAGTACTTC. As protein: CSVEDLTGTYEQYF.

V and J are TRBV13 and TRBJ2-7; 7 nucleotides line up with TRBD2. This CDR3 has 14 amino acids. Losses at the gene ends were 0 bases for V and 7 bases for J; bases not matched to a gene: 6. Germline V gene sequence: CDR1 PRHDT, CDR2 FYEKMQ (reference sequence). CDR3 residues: CASSLGSGGGEQYF. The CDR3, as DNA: TGTGCCAGCAGCTTAGGCTCGGGGGGAGGGGAGCAGTACTTC.

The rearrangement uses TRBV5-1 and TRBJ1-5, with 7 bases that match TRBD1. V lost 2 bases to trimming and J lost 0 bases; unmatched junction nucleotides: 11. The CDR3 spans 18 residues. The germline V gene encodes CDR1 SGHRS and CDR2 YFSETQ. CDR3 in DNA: TGCGCCAGCAGCTTAACGGGAGGGGGCTCTAATAGCAATCAGCCCCAGCATTTT. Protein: CASSLTGGGSNSNQPQHF.

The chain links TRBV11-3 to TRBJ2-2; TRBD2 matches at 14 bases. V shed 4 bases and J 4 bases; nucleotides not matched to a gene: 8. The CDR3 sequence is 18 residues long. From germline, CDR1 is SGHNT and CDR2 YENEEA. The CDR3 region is CASSSTSGRGDGTGELFF. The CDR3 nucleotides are TGTGCCAGCAGCTCGACTAGCGGGAGGGGAGATGGCACCGGGGAGCTGTTTTTT.

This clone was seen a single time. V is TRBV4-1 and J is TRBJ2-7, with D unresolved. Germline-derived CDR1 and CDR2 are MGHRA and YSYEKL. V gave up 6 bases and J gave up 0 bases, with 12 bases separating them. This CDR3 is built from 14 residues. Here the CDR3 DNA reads TGCGCCAGCAGTCTAACAGAGTTCTCCTACGAGCAGTACTTC. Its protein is CASSLTEFSYEQYF.

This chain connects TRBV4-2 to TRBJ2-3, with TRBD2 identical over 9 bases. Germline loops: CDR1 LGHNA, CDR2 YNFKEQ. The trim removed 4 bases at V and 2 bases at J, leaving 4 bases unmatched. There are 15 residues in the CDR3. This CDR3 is CASSLAGEATDTQYF. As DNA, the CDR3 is TGTGCCAGCAGCCTAGCGGGGGAGGCCACAGATACGCAGTATTTT.

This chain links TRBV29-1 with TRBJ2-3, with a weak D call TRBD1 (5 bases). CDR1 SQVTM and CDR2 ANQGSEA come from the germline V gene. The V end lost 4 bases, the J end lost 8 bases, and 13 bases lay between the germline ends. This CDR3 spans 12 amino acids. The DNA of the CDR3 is TGCAGCGTTGCCGGATCGGACACTACGCAGTATTTT. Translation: CSVAGSDTTQYF.

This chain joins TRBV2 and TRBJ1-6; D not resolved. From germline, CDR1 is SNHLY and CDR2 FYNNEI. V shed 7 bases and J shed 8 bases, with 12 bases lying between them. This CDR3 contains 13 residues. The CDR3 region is CASTYASDSPLHF. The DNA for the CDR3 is TGTGCCAGCACCTATGCGTCGGATTCACCCCTCCACTTT.

The CDR3 DNA sequence: TGTGCCAGCAGCTTGGCGTACGAGCAGTACTTC. This codes for CASSLAYEQYF. The chain employs TRBV5-6 and TRBJ2-7; D not certain. From germline, CDR1 is SGHDT and CDR2 YYEEEE. The ends were cut back, 0 bases at V and 4 bases at J, with 2 bases in the middle. The CDR3 spans 11 residues.

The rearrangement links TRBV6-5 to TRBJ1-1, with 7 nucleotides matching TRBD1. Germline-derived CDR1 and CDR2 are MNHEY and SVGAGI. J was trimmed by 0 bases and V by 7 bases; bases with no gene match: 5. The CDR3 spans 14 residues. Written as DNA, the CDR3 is TGTGCCAGCACTAACAGGGGAATGAACACTGAAGCTTTCTTT. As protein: CASTNRGMNTEAFF.

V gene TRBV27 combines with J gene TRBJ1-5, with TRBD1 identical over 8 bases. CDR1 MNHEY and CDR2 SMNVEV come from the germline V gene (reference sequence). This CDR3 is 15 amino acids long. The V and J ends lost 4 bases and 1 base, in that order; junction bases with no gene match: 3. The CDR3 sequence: CASSSQGVSNQPQHF. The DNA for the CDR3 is TGTGCCAGCAGTTCACAGGGGGTCAGCAATCAGCCCCAGCATTTT.

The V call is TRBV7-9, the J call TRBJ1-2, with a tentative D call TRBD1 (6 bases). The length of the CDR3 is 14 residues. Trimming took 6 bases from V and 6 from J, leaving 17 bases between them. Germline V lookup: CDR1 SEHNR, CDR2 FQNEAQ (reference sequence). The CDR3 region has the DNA TGTGCCAGCAGACTAGGGGGGGCGTTGAATGGCTACACCTTC. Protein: CASRLGGALNGYTF.

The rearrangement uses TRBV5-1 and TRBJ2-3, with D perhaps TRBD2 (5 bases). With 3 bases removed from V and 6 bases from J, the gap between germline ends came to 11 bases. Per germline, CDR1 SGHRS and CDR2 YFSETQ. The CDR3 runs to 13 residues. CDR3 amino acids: CASSSIPGDTQYF. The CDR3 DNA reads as TGCGCCAGCAGCTCGATACCGGGGGATACGCAGTATTTT.

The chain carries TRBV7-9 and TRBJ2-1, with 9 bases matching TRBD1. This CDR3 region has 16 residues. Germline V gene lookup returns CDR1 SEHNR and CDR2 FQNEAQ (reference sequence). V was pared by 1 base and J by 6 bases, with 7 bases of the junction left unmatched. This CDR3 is CASSLGRDRVGNEQFF. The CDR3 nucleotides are TGTGCCAGCAGCTTAGGTCGGGACAGGGTCGGCAATGAGCAGTTCTTC.

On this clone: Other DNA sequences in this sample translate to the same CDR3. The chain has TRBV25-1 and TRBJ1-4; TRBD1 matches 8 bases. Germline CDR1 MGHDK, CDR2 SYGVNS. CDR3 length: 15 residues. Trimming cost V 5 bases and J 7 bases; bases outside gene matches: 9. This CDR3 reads CASSPRQGIGEKLFF. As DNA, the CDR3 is TGTGCCAGCAGTCCCAGACAGGGGATAGGTGAAAAACTGTTTTTT.

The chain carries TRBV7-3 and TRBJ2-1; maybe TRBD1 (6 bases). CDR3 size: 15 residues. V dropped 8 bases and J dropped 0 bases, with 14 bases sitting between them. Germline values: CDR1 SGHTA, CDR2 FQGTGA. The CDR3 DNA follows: TGTGCCAGCGGGCCGGACAGAAGCTCCTACAATGAGCAGTTCTTC. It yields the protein CASGPDRSSYNEQFF.

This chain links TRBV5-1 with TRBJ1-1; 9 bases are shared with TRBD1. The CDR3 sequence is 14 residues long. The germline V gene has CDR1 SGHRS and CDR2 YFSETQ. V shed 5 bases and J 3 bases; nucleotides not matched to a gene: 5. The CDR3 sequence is CASSGQGWDTEAFF. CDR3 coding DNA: TGCGCCAGCAGTGGACAGGGGTGGGACACTGAAGCTTTCTTT.

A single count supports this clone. CDR3 residues: CASSRDRAGETQYF. The DNA of the CDR3 is TGTGCCAGCAGCCGGGACAGGGCGGGGGAGACCCAGTACTTC. The chain has TRBV6-5 and TRBJ2-5, with 9 bases lining up with TRBD1. CDR1 is MNHEY, CDR2 SVGAGI, per germline. There are 14 residues in the CDR3. Trimming removed 6 bases from V and 5 bases from J; junction bases left unmatched: 7.

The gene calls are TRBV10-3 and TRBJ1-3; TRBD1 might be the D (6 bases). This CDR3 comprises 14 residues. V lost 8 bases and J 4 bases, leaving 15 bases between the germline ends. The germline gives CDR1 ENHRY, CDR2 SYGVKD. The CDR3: CAIADATGGNTIYF. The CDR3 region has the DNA TGTGCCATCGCAGATGCCACAGGGGGAAACACCATATATTTT.

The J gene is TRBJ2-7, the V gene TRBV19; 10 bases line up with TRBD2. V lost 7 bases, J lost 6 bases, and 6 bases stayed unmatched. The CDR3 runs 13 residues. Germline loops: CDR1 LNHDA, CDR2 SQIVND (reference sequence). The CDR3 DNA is TGTGCCAGTACAATAGCGGGAGGCGGCGAGCAGTACTTC. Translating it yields CASTIAGGGEQYF.

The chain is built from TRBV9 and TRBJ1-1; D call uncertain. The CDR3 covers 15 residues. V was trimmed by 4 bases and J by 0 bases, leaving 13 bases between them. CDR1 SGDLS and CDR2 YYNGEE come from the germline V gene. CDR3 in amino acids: CASSPWEEMNTEAFF. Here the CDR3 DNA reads TGTGCCAGCAGCCCGTGGGAGGAAATGAACACTGAAGCTTTCTTT.

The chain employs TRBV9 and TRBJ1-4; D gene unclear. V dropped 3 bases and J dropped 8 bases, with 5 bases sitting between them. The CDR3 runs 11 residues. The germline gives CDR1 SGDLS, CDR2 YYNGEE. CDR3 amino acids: CASSAGEKLFF. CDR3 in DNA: TGTGCCAGCAGCGCCGGGGAAAAACTGTTTTTT.

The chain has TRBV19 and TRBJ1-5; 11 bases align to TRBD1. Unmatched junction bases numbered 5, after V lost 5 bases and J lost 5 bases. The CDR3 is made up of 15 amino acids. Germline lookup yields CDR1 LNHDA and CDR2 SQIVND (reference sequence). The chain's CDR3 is CASSRDRGTDQPQHF. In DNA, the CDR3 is TGTGCCAGTAGTCGGGACAGGGGGACCGATCAGCCCCAGCATTTT.

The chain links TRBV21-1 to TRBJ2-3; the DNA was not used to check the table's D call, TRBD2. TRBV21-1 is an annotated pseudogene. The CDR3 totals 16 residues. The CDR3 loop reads CASSKGRVRDTDTQYF. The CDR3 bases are TGTGCCAGCAGCAAAGGGAGGGTCAGGGACACAGATACGCAGTATTTT.

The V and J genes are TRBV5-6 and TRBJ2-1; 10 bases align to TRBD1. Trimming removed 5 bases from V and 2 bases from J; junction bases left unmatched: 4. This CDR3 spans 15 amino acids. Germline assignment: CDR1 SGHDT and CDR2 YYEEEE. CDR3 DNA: TGTGCCAGCAGTCCCGGGACAGGGGCCTACAATGAGCAGTTCTTC. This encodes CASSPGTGAYNEQFF. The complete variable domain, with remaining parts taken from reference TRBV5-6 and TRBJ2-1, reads DAGVTQSPTHLIKTRGQQVTLRCSPKSGHDTVSWYQQALGQGPQFIFQYYEEEERQRGNFPDRFSGHQFPNYSSELNVNALLLGDSALYLCASSPGTGAYNEQFFGPGTRLTVL.